The T cell receptor (beta chain) under discussion was sequenced for a study of response to subunit inactivated influenza vaccine. Regarding the study as a whole: New T cells are recruited in small numbers by each seasonal influenza vaccination, according to the authors' suggestion.

V was trimmed by 4 bases and J by 5 bases, leaving 5 bases between them. The germline V gene has CDR1 ENHRY and CDR2 SYGVKD. This CDR3 is built from 12 residues. TCRdb recomputed calls from the RT-PCR reads with MiXCR, one row per CDR3 protein. The sample carries some 850,000 distinct CDR3 sequences, 15% to 20% recorded once. This clonotype was observed a few times. Its antigen is unknown. The TCR was taken from a man aged 45-65 years who received an inactivated influenza vaccine. The chain uses TRBV10-3 and TRBJ1-4; D ambiguous. The sample consisted of PBMCs from blood, taken around 5 days after vaccination. The CDR3 spells CAISGQNEKLFF. Written as DNA, the CDR3 is TGTGCCATCAGTGGCCAGAATGAAAAACTGTTTTTT.